One sample yielded the 3 T cell receptor beta chains listed below, sequenced in a study of T cells in Graves' hyperthyroidism and ophthalmopathy. The CDR3 regions of TCR beta were amplified from RNA transcripts. The primer set for the first-round RT-PCR of the TCR CDR3 was HTBI. TCRdb itself ran the multiplex PCR reads through MiXCR, one entry per CDR3 protein. The sample has about 360,000 distinct CDR3 sequences; roughly 13% are singletons. Source material: blood. The receptor set was obtained from a woman aged 18-29 years with Graves' hyperthyroidism.

This clonotype was seen ten or more times. The chain uses TRBV28 and TRBJ1-6; weak D call: TRBD1 (5 bases). Germline V gene lookup returns CDR1 MDHEN and CDR2 SYDVKM. Trimming took 8 bases from V and 6 from J, leaving 14 bases between them. CDR3 length equals 14 residues. The CDR3 here is CASGAADSNSPLHF. CDR3 DNA: TGTGCCAGCGGGGCTGCCGATTCTAATTCACCCCTCCACTTT.

The chain uses TRBV19 and TRBJ2-1, with 8 bases identical to TRBD2. This CDR3 has 15 residues. Per germline, CDR1 LNHDA and CDR2 SQIVND (reference sequence). Trimming cost V 4 bases and J 8 bases; bases outside gene matches: 10. CDR3 DNA: TGTGCCAGTAGTAAATATAGCGGGACGGGGGATGAGCAGTTCTTC. It is translated as CASSKYSGTGDEQFF.

This clonotype was observed at least ten times. This chain links TRBV20-1 with TRBJ2-1; D possibly corresponds to TRBD1 (6 bases). This CDR3 is built from 12 residues. Germline CDR1 and CDR2: DFQATT and SNEGSKA (reference sequence). Deletions cut 6 bases from V and 9 bases from J, with 15 bases between. The CDR3 is CSARQQGREQFF. CDR3 DNA sequence: TGCAGTGCCCGTCAACAGGGCCGTGAGCAGTTCTTC.